The rows below give T cell receptor gamma chains drawn from one sample of a study of Vδ1+ human thymocytes. TCRdb applied CATT to the multiplex PCR reads for clone calling. This table has some 37,000 gamma-chain clones, around 20% appearing once. The sample taken for sequencing was Vdelta1+ gamma-delta thymocytes from the thymus. The receptors shown here come from a girl under three years old who had congenital heart surgery. CDR3s include the opening cysteine and the closing phenylalanine or tryptophan. Each record gives: V gene, J gene, CDR3 length, clone size, CDR3 protein, CDR3 DNA. Expanded clones get a size class; other rows say once, few or many, or leave the size out.

V: TRGV4; J: TRGJ1/TRGJ2; length: 11; size: few; CDR3: CATWVWDKKLF; DNA: TGTGCCACCTGGGTTTGGGATAAGAAACTCTTT
V: TRGV2; J: TRGJ1/TRGJ2; length: 13; size: few; CDR3: CATRDGLYWKKLF; DNA: TGTGCCACCCGGGACGGGCTCTACTGGAAGAAACTCTTT
V: TRGV4; J: TRGJP2; length: 11; size: NA; CDR3: CATWTNWIKTF; DNA: TGTGCCACCTGGACGAATTGGATCAAGACGTTT
V: TRGV8; J: TRGJ1/TRGJ2; length: 15; size: NA; CDR3: CATWDSHPSERKKLF; DNA: TGTGCCACCTGGGATAGTCACCCCTCGGAGAGGAAGAAACTCTTT
V: TRGV2; J: TRGJ1/TRGJ2; length: 17; size: NA; CDR3: CATWDGPPNSNYYKKLF; DNA: TGTGCCACCTGGGACGGGCCCCCCAATTCGAATTATTATAAGAAACTCTTT
V: TRGV2; J: TRGJ1/TRGJ2; length: 12; size: NA; CDR3: CATWESNYKKLF; DNA: TGTGCCACCTGGGAAAGCAATTATAAGAAACTCTTT
V: TRGV9; J: TRGJP2; length: 12; size: few; CDR3: CALWEGNLVKTF; DNA: TGTGCCTTGTGGGAGGGGAATTTGGTCAAGACGTTT
V: TRGV9; J: TRGJ1/TRGJ2; length: 15; size: NA; CDR3: CALWEVLLDPRKKLF; DNA: TGTGCCTTGTGGGAGGTGCTTTTGGATCCCCGAAAGAAACTCTTT
V: TRGV9; J: TRGJ1/TRGJ2; length: 13; size: few; CDR3: CALWEFLYYKKLF; DNA: TGTGCCTTGTGGGAGTTCCTTTATTATAAGAAACTCTTT
V: TRGV9; J: TRGJ1/TRGJ2; length: 15; size: NA; CDR3: CALWEVRHAYYKKLF; DNA: TGTGCCTTGTGGGAGGTGCGGCATGCTTATTATAAGAAACTCTTT
V: TRGV2; J: TRGJ1/TRGJ2; length: 9; size: NA; CDR3: CATWDGELF; DNA: TGTGCCACCTGGGACGGGGAACTCTTT
V: TRGV2; J: TRGJ1/TRGJ2; length: 14; size: NA; CDR3: CATWDGPSYYKKLF; DNA: TGTGCCACCTGGGACGGGCCGTCGTATTATAAGAAACTCTTT
V: TRGV3; J: TRGJ1/TRGJ2; length: 12; size: few; CDR3: CATWALYYKKLF; DNA: TGTGCCACCTGGGCGCTTTATTATAAGAAACTCTTT